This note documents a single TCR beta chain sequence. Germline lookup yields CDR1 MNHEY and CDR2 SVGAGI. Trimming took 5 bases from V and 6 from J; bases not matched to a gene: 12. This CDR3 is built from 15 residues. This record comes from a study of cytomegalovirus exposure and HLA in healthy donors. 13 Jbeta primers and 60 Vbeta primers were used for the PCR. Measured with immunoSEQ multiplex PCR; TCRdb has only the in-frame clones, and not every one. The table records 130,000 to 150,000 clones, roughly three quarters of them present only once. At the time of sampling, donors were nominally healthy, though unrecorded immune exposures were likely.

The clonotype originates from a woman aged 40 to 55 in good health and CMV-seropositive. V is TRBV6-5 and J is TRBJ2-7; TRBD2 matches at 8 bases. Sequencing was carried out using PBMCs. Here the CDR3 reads CASSPSGTGGAEQYF. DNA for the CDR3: TGTGCCAGCAGTCCTTCCGGGACGGGGGGGGCCGAGCAGTACTTC.